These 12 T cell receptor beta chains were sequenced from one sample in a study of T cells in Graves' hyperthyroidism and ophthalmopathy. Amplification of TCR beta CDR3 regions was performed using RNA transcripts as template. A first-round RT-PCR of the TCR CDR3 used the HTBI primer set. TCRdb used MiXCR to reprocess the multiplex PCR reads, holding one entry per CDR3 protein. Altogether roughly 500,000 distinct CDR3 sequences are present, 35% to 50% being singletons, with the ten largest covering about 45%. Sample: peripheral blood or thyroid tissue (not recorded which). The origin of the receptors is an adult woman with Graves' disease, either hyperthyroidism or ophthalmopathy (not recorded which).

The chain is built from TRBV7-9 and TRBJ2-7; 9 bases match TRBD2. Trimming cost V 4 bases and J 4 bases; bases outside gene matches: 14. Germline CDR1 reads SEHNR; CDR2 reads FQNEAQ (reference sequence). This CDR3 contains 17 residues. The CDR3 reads CASSSFVLRGRGYEQYF. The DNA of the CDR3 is TGTGCCAGCAGCTCCTTTGTCCTACGCGGGAGGGGTTACGAGCAGTACTTC.

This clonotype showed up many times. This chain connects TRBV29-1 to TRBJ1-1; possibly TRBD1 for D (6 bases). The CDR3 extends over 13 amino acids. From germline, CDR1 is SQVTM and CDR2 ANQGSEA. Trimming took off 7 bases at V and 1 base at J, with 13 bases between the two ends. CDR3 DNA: TGCAGCGCCGGGACACCGACGAACACTGAAGCTTTCTTT. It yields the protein CSAGTPTNTEAFF.

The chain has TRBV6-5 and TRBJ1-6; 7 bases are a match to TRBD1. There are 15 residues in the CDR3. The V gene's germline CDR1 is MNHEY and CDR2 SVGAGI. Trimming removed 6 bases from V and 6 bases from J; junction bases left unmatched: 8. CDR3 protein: CASSRRQGPNSPLHF. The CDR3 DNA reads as TGTGCCAGCAGCCGCAGACAGGGTCCTAATTCACCCCTCCACTTT.

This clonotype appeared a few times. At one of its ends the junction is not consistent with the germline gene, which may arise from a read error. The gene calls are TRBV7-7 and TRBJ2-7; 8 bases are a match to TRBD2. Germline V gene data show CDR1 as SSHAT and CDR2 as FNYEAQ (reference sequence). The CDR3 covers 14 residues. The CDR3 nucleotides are TGTGCTAGCAGCTCGGGACTAGGGGTGGTGGAGCAGTACTTC. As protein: CASSSGLGVVEQYF.

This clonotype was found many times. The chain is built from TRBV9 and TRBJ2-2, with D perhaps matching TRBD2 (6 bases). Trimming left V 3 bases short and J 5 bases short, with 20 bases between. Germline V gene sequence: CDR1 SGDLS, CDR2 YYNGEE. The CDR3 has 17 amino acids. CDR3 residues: CASSGGSGNPRTGELFF. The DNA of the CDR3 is TGTGCCAGCAGCGGGGGTAGCGGAAACCCTCGGACCGGGGAGCTGTTTTTT.

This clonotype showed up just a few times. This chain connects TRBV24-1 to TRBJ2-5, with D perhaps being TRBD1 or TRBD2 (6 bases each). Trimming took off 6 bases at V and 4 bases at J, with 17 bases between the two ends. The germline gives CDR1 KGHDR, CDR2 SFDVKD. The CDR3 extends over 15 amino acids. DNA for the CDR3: TGTGCCACCAGTCCGAGGGGGGTATACCGAGAGACCCAGTACTTC. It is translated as CATSPRGVYRETQYF.

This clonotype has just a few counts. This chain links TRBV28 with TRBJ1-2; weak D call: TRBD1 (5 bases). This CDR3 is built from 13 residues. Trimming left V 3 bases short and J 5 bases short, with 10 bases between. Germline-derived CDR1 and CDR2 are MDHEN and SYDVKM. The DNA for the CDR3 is TGTGCCAGCAGTTTGGGTCGGGGGTATGGCTACACCTTC. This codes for CASSLGRGYGYTF.

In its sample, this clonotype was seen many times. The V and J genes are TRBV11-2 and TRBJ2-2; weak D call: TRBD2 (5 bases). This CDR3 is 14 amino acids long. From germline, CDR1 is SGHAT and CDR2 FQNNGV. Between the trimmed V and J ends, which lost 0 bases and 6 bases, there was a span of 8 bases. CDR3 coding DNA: TGTGCCAGCAGCTTAGAATTCGGGGCCGGGGAGCTGTTTTTT. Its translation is CASSLEFGAGELFF.

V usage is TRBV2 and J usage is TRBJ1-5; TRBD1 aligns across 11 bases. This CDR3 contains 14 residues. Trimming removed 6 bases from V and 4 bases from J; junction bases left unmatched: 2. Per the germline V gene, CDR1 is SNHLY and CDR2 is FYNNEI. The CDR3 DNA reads TGTGCCAGCAGGGGGACAGGGGGGAATCAGCCCCAGCATTTT. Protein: CASRGTGGNQPQHF.

In DNA, the CDR3 is TGTGCCACCAGCCCCCGCCGAGGGAGGGAAGCCTACGAGCAGTACTTC. Protein sequence: CATSPRRGREAYEQYF. The V call is TRBV24-1, the J call TRBJ2-7, with 7 bases that match TRBD2. The germline gives CDR1 KGHDR, CDR2 SFDVKD. The CDR3 runs to 16 residues. V was clipped by 7 bases and J by 2 bases; unmatched bases: 13.

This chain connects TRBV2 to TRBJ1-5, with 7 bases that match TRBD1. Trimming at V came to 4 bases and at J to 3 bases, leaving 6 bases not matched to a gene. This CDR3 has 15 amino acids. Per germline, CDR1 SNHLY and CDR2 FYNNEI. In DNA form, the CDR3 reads TGTGCCAGCAGTGCGACAGGGAGGGTCAATCAGCCCCAGCATTTT. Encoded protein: CASSATGRVNQPQHF. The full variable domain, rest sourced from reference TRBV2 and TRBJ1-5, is EPEVTQTPSHQVTQMGQEVILRCVPISNHLYFYWYRQILGQKVEFLVSFYNNEISEKSEIFDDQFSVERPDGSNFTLKIRSTKLEDSAMYFCASSATGRVNQPQHFGDGTRLSIL.

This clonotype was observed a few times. CDR3 sequence: CSAREGLIYEQYF. CDR3 coding DNA: TGCAGTGCTAGAGAGGGCCTGATCTACGAGCAGTACTTC. The chain recombines TRBV20-1 with TRBJ2-7; the D is unclear. Germline V lookup: CDR1 DFQATT, CDR2 SNEGSKA (reference sequence). V lost 0 bases and J lost 3, with 9 bases in between. CDR3 length: 13 amino acids.